Shown below are 30 T cell receptor beta chains from a single sample sequenced in a study of T cells after yellow fever vaccination. TCRdb independently ran MiXCR on the 5' RACE reads; one entry per CDR3 protein. The sample consists of 500,000 to 650,000 distinct CDR3 sequences, less than 20% of them appearing once. Sequenced here: PBMCs, sampled less than 6 days after the first yellow fever vaccination. The receptors were gathered from a young man who received the YFV17D yellow fever vaccine.

The chain joins TRBV7-9 to TRBJ2-5; 7 bases are a match to TRBD2. The V and J ends lost 5 bases and 2 bases, in that order; junction bases with no gene match: 11. Germline CDR1 is SEHNR and CDR2 is FQNEAQ (reference sequence). The CDR3 spans 16 residues. CDR3 amino acids: CASSPRGASGQETQYF. Written as DNA, the CDR3 is TGTGCCAGCAGCCCGCGCGGGGCTAGCGGACAAGAGACCCAGTACTTC.

The chain joins TRBV20-1 to TRBJ2-7; D gene unclear. The CDR3 totals 16 residues. CDR1 DFQATT and CDR2 SNEGSKA come from the germline V gene (reference sequence). Trimming left V 0 bases short and J 3 bases short, with 18 bases between. The CDR3 nucleotides are TGCAGTGCTAGAGATAGTGGGGATCCCTTTATCTACGAGCAGTACTTC. This gives the protein CSARDSGDPFIYEQYF.

This clonotype turned up a few times. The rearrangement uses TRBV10-3 and TRBJ1-2; D might be TRBD1 (5 bases). Trimming took off 2 bases at V and 8 bases at J, with 12 bases between the two ends. Germline-derived CDR1 and CDR2 are ENHRY and SYGVKD. This CDR3 is built from 13 residues. The chain's CDR3 is CAISERDGRGYTF. The DNA of the CDR3 is TGTGCCATCAGTGAGCGGGACGGGCGGGGCTACACCTTC.

This clonotype came up a few times. The chain couples TRBV5-8 to TRBJ2-5; D ambiguous. The CDR3 runs 14 residues. Germline lookup yields CDR1 SGHTS and CDR2 YDEGEE. V lost 2 bases to trimming and J lost 1 base, with 9 bases between them. Written as DNA, the CDR3 is TGTGCCAGCAGCTTTCATCCAGCCCAAGAGACCCAGTACTTC. Amino acids: CASSFHPAQETQYF.

DNA for the CDR3: TGTGCCAGCAGCCAAGACCCCGCAAGGGTATACAACACTGAAGCTTTCTTT. It is translated as CASSQDPARVYNTEAFF. The chain uses TRBV3-1 and TRBJ1-1; D not resolved. CDR1 is LGHDT, CDR2 YNNKEL, per germline (reference sequence). Trimming took 0 bases from V and 2 from J, leaving 16 bases between them. This CDR3 spans 17 amino acids.

This sequence joins TRBV18 and TRBJ1-5; D remains unclear. CDR1 and CDR2 from the germline V gene are KGHSH and LQKENI. This CDR3 has 13 amino acids. V was cut by 6 bases and J by 9 bases, with 15 bases left in between. The CDR3 loop reads CASSPALSRPQHF. CDR3 bases: TGTGCCAGCTCCCCAGCTCTTTCTAGGCCCCAGCATTTT.

This clonotype was seen ten or more times. The CDR3 DNA reads TGTGCCAGCAGTTCAGAAAATACCAATCAGCCCCAGCATTTT. Translation gives CASSSENTNQPQHF. This chain connects TRBV12-3 or TRBV12-4 to TRBJ1-5; D unresolved. The CDR3 length is 14 residues. Trimming cost V 4 bases and J 3 bases, with 10 bases left between them.

This chain uses TRBV18 with TRBJ2-7; D tentatively fits TRBD1 or TRBD2 (6 bases each). Trimming stripped 6 bases from V and 2 bases from J, with 17 bases between. The CDR3 runs 15 residues. Germline V gene data show CDR1 as KGHSH and CDR2 as LQKENI. The CDR3 is CASSKEGGFPYEQYV. The CDR3 coding sequence is TGTGCCAGCTCGAAGGAGGGGGGCTTCCCCTACGAGCAGTACGTC.

In its sample, this clonotype was seen a few times. CDR3 amino acids: CASSFTGGLAGGSTDTQYF. The CDR3 nucleotides read TGTGCCAGCAGCTTTACAGGCGGACTAGCGGGGGGCAGCACAGATACGCAGTATTTT. The V and J genes are TRBV11-2 and TRBJ2-3; 14 nucleotides align to TRBD2. Germline values: CDR1 SGHAT, CDR2 FQNNGV. V trimming: 3 bases; J trimming: 0 bases; junction bases outside the gene matches: 8. The CDR3 is 19 residues long.

The CDR3 nucleotides read TGCGCCAGCAGCCCGCGGACATCCATCCATTCACCCCTCCACTTT. Residues: CASSPRTSIHSPLHF. The rearrangement joins TRBV4-3 to TRBJ1-6, with D tentatively TRBD1 (5 bases). Germline V gene lookup returns CDR1 LGHNA and CDR2 YSLEER. V was cut by 4 bases and J by 8 bases, with 15 bases left in between. CDR3 length: 15 residues.

This clonotype was counted many times. This chain connects TRBV5-1 to TRBJ2-2, with 7 bases fitting TRBD1. V trimming: 2 bases; J trimming: 4 bases; junction bases outside the gene matches: 2. The CDR3 spans 14 residues. CDR1 SGHRS and CDR2 YFSETQ come from the germline V gene. CDR3 in amino acids: CASSFSGGTGELFF. CDR3 DNA: TGCGCCAGCAGCTTTTCAGGGGGCACCGGGGAGCTGTTTTTT.

This clonotype was observed a handful of times. The gene calls are TRBV4-1 and TRBJ1-1; D may be TRBD1 (5 bases). The germline V gene encodes CDR1 MGHRA and CDR2 YSYEKL. V gave up 1 base and J gave up 0 bases, with 9 bases separating them. The CDR3 consists of 15 residues. The CDR3 region has the DNA TGCGCCAGCAGCCAAGGACAGCTCATGAACACTGAAGCTTTCTTT. As protein: CASSQGQLMNTEAFF.

This clonotype has only a few counts. The rearrangement uses TRBV7-9 and TRBJ1-1; D remains ambiguous. This CDR3 is 11 amino acids long. Trimming removed 8 bases from V and 0 bases from J, with 4 bases in between. Germline V lookup: CDR1 SEHNR, CDR2 FQNEAQ (reference sequence). The CDR3 here is CASQMNTEAFF. CDR3 nucleotide sequence: TGTGCCAGCCAGATGAACACTGAAGCTTTCTTT.

The chain couples TRBV5-1 to TRBJ2-1, with D possibly TRBD2 on 6 matching bases. Trimming took off 1 base at V and 7 bases at J, with 15 bases between the two ends. Germline V gene sequence: CDR1 SGHRS, CDR2 YFSETQ. This CDR3 region has 15 residues. The CDR3 DNA reads TGCGCCAGCAGCTTGCTAGGGGAGGAACTGAATGAGCAGTTCTTC. This codes for CASSLLGEELNEQFF.

This clonotype was counted only a few times. The rearrangement joins TRBV7-9 to TRBJ2-7; 7 nucleotides align to TRBD1. Germline V gene sequence: CDR1 SEHNR, CDR2 FQNEAQ (reference sequence). V lost 5 bases to trimming and J lost 4 bases; unmatched junction nucleotides: 5. The CDR3 is 13 amino acids. The CDR3 DNA is TGTGCCAGCAGCGAGAAGGACAGGTACGAGCAGTACGTC. It is translated as CASSEKDRYEQYV.

The CDR3 coding sequence is TGTGCCAGCCTACATGGGTACGAGCAGTACTTC. Residues: CASLHGYEQYF. The V call is TRBV6-5, the J call TRBJ2-7; D ambiguous. CDR3 length: 11 residues. The V gene's germline CDR1 is MNHEY and CDR2 SVGAGI. V dropped 8 bases and J dropped 4 bases, with 9 bases sitting between them.

This clonotype was detected ten times or more. The V call is TRBV4-3, the J call TRBJ2-2; unclear D gene. V lost 1 base to trimming and J lost 3 bases, with 12 bases between them. The length of the CDR3 is 16 residues. The germline V gene encodes CDR1 LGHNA and CDR2 YSLEER. CDR3 region: CASSQVRLDYTGELFF. The CDR3 DNA sequence: TGCGCCAGCAGCCAAGTGCGGCTAGACTACACCGGGGAGCTGTTTTTT.

This clonotype was seen more than once but under ten times. The J gene is TRBJ2-7, the V gene TRBV27, with TRBD2 as a possible D gene (6 bases). From germline, CDR1 is MNHEY and CDR2 SMNVEV (reference sequence). The CDR3 covers 13 residues. Trimming removed 2 bases at V and 4 bases at J, with 9 bases between. Here the CDR3 reads CASSLRRGYEQYV. The CDR3 DNA is TGTGCCAGCAGTTTACGTCGGGGGTACGAGCAGTACGTC.

This chain connects TRBV5-4 to TRBJ1-2; no reliable D call. In germline, CDR1 is SGHNT, CDR2 YYREEE (reference sequence). CDR3 size: 15 residues. The V gene lost 0 bases and the J gene lost 0 bases, with 9 bases spanning the gap. As DNA, the CDR3 is TGTGCCAGCAGCTTGGGCCGGGCTGCTAACTATGGCTACACCTTC. Translation: CASSLGRAANYGYTF.

This clonotype was detected a few times. This rearrangement joins TRBV5-4 to TRBJ2-1; D could derive from TRBD1 or TRBD2 (5 bases each). Germline V CDR1 and CDR2: SGHNT, YYREEE (reference sequence). The CDR3 length is 16 residues. V was clipped by 4 bases and J by 8 bases, with 22 bases between them. Here the CDR3 DNA reads TGTGCCAGCAGCCCCGGGGACGAGAAAGGAGTCTATGAGCAGTTCTTC. It yields the protein CASSPGDEKGVYEQFF.

This clonotype was counted at least ten times. V gene TRBV4-1 combines with J gene TRBJ2-4; D gene uncertain. The length of the CDR3 is 14 residues. CDR1 and CDR2 (germline): MGHRA, YSYEKL. V lost 1 base, J lost 3 bases, and 7 bases lay in between. CDR3 residues: CASSQVGGKNIQYF. The CDR3 DNA reads as TGCGCCAGCAGCCAAGTCGGTGGCAAAAACATTCAGTACTTC.

The chain uses TRBV4-3 and TRBJ1-4; D unresolved. Germline CDR1 is LGHNA and CDR2 is YSLEER. Trimming took 0 bases from V and 4 from J, leaving 18 bases between them. The CDR3 is made up of 18 amino acids. CDR3: CASSQDPGSLVINEKLFF. The CDR3 DNA is TGCGCCAGCAGCCAAGATCCTGGGTCGCTCGTTATTAATGAAAAACTGTTTTTT.

This rearrangement joins TRBV5-1 to TRBJ2-2, with TRBD1 matching 7 bases. CDR1 is SGHRS, CDR2 YFSETQ, per germline. The CDR3 totals 14 residues. Trimming took 7 bases from V and 6 from J; bases not matched to a gene: 9. In nucleotides, the CDR3 is TGCGCCAGCGGGGACAGTTACGTCGCCGGGGAGCTGTTTTTT. Translating gives CASGDSYVAGELFF.

V is TRBV5-5 and J is TRBJ1-4, with D maybe TRBD1 (6 bases). Germline V gene sequence: CDR1 SGHKS, CDR2 YYEKEE (reference sequence). Trimming removed 4 bases at V and 7 bases at J, with 14 bases between. The CDR3 totals 14 residues. CDR3 sequence (DNA): TGTGCCAGCAGCGCCCTCAGGGGCCGTGAAAAACTGTTTTTT. Its protein is CASSALRGREKLFF. Filled out from reference TRBV5-5 and TRBJ1-4, the complete variable domain reads DAGVTQSPTHLIKTRGQQVTLRCSPISGHKSVSWYQQVLGQGPQFIFQYYEKEERGRGNFPDRFSARQFPNYSSELNVNALLLGDSALYLCASSALRGREKLFFGSGTQLSVL.

This clonotype has just a few counts. At one boundary the junction diverges from the germline segment, which might be a read error. The chain combines TRBV7-7 with TRBJ2-3; D ambiguous. The CDR3 sequence is 14 residues long. Per germline, CDR1 SSHAT and CDR2 FNYEAQ (reference sequence). CDR3 loop: CASSLGPMGDTQYF. The CDR3 nucleotides read TGTGCTAGCAGCTTAGGCCCCATGGGGGATACGCAGTATTTT. Full variable domain (remainder filled in from reference TRBV7-7 and TRBJ2-3): GAGVSQSPRYKVTKRGQDVTLRCDPISSHATLYWYQQALGQGPEFLTYFNYEAQPDKSGLPSDRFSAERPEGSISTLTIQRTEQRDSAMYRCASSLGPMGDTQYFGPGTRLTVL.

This clonotype was picked up a small number of times. V is TRBV5-4 and J is TRBJ2-1; a possible D gene is TRBD1 (6 bases). V dropped 5 bases and J dropped 0 bases, with 12 bases sitting between them. The CDR3 is 15 residues long. Germline assignment: CDR1 SGHNT and CDR2 YYREEE (reference sequence). In nucleotides, the CDR3 is TGTGCCAGCAGTTACCAGGGGAGCTCCTACAATGAGCAGTTCTTC. The encoded protein is CASSYQGSSYNEQFF.

The CDR3 sequence: CASSFTPGASTEAFF. The CDR3 DNA is TGTGCCAGCAGTTTTACGCCAGGGGCGAGCACTGAAGCTTTCTTT. This chain joins TRBV6-5 and TRBJ1-1; a weak D match, TRBD1 (6 bases). The CDR3 totals 15 residues. V was cut by 4 bases and J by 4 bases, with 16 bases left in between. CDR1 is MNHEY, CDR2 SVGAGI, per germline.

The rearrangement uses TRBV7-9 and TRBJ1-1; D is undetermined. This CDR3 is 14 amino acids long. Germline CDR1 and CDR2: SEHNR and FQNEAQ (reference sequence). V was clipped by 8 bases and J by 1 base, with 14 bases between them. This chain's CDR3 is CASQAGNSNTEAFF. The CDR3 DNA reads TGTGCCAGCCAAGCGGGGAACTCGAACACTGAAGCTTTCTTT.

This clonotype has just a few counts. The J gene is TRBJ1-1, the V gene TRBV14; D is uncertain. The germline gives CDR1 SGHDN, CDR2 FVKESK. This CDR3 comprises 14 residues. Trimming took 3 bases from V and 0 from J, leaving 8 bases between them. CDR3: CASSQLQLNTEAFF. The CDR3 nucleotides are TGTGCCAGCAGCCAGTTACAGCTGAACACTGAAGCTTTCTTT.

This clonotype turned up a few times. The genes are TRBV5-1 and TRBJ1-2; TRBD1 might be the D (5 bases). This CDR3 has 14 residues. Trimming cost V 0 bases and J 3 bases, with 9 bases left between them. Per germline, CDR1 SGHRS and CDR2 YFSETQ. CDR3 sequence (DNA): TGCGCCAGCAGCTTGGTGACAGCTTACTATGGCTACACCTTC. This translates into CASSLVTAYYGYTF.